A selection of T cell receptor beta chains follows, all from one sample in a study of monozygotic twins with inflammatory bowel disease. TCRdb reanalyzed the 5' RACE reads and collapses them to one entry per CDR3 protein, without DNA. The table counts hundreds of thousands of distinct CDR3 sequences; 5.6% lies in the top ten. Sequenced: blood. These receptor sequences come from a human donor with ulcerative colitis or Crohn's disease, or a healthy co-twin of an affected twin (not recorded which). The CDR3 runs from the conserved cysteine through the conserved F or W.

TRBJ2-2,17,TRBV6-2/TRBV6-3,CASSYLLTVGEAGELFF
TRBJ1-1,13,TRBV20-1,CSASGGGYTEAFF
TRBJ1-4,15,TRBV3-1,CASSQGTGVNEKLFF
TRBJ2-7,15,TRBV6-5,CASSYSIQGSYEQYF
TRBJ2-1,15,TRBV20-1,CSARGTSGRDNEQFF
TRBJ1-6,13,TRBV7-6,CASSSWGNSPLHF
TRBJ2-5,14,TRBV7-9,CASSLRGSGETQYF
TRBJ2-3,16,TRBV12-3/TRBV12-4,CASRYRGARSTDTQYF
TRBJ2-7,16,TRBV29-1,CSVEIAARQGMDEQYF
TRBJ2-1,12,TRBV19,CASTWDYNEQFF
TRBJ2-7,14,TRBV19,CASSRVGSSYEQYF
TRBJ2-3,18,TRBV27,CASSANRLAGEITDTQYF
TRBJ1-6,17,TRBV7-2,CASSRVILAVYNSPLHF
TRBJ2-3,17,TRBV19,CATRATGGLSLTDTQYF
TRBJ1-5,15,TRBV5-5,CASSPQSGLGQPQHF
TRBJ2-3,16,TRBV12-3/TRBV12-4,CASSPRLAGGPDTQYF
TRBJ2-6,15,TRBV12-3/TRBV12-4,CASQSQETGANVLTF
TRBJ1-4,15,TRBV20-1,CSARDKGKGPGKLFF
TRBJ2-7,12,TRBV6-5,CASSQQGDEQYF
TRBJ2-1,14,TRBV19,CATTTGGFINEQFF
TRBJ1-5,14,TRBV28,CASSFFGGWQPQHF
TRBJ2-7,14,TRBV28,CASSLAGGTYEQYF
TRBJ2-5,16,TRBV5-1,CASSFQLSTGSETQYF
TRBJ2-7,15,TRBV9,CASSTSGGSTYEQYF
TRBJ2-2,16,TRBV18,CASSPGLAGVTGELFF
TRBJ2-7,15,TRBV5-1,CASSLEVAVSYEQYF
TRBJ2-4,16,TRBV18,CASSPSSSAAKNIQYF
TRBJ1-1,13,TRBV7-9,CAAGPGTGIEAFF
TRBJ1-2,13,TRBV18,CASSPPGTGFRHF
TRBJ2-7,15,TRBV12-3/TRBV12-4,CASRMTSGVAYEQYF
TRBJ2-2,15,TRBV12-3/TRBV12-4,CASSLLRHQAGELFF
TRBJ1-6,15,TRBV29-1,CSVDGRTGPNSPLHF
TRBJ2-5,16,TRBV4-3,CASSQSRSLGQETQYF